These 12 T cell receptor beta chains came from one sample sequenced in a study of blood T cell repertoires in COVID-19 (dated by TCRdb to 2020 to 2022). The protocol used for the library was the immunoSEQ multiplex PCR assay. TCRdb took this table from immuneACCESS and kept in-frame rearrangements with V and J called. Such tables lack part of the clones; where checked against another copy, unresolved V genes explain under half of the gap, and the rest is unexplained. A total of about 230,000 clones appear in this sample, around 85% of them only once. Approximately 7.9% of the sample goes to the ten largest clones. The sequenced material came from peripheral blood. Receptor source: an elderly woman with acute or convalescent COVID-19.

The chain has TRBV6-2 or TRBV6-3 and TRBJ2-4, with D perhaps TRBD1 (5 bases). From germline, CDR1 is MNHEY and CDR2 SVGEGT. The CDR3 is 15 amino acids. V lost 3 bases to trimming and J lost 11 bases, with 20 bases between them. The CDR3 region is CASSYGPGSSVLQYF. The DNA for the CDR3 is TGTGCCAGCAGTTATGGGCCAGGGTCATCTGTACTTCAGTACTTC.

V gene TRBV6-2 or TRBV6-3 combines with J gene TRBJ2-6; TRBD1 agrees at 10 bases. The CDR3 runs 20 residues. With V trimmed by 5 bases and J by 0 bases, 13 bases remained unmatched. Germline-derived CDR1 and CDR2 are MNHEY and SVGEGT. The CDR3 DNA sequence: TGTGCCAGCAGTCAGACAGGGGGCGTTTACATAAGCTCTGGGGCCAACGTCCTGACTTTC. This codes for CASSQTGGVYISSGANVLTF.

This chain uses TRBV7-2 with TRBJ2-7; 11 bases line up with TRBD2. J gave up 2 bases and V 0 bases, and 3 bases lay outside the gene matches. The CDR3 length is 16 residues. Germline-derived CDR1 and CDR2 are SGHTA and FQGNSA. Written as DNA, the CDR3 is TGTGCCAGCAGCTTAGCGAAACTAGCGGGGGCCTACGAGCAGTACTTC. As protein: CASSLAKLAGAYEQYF.

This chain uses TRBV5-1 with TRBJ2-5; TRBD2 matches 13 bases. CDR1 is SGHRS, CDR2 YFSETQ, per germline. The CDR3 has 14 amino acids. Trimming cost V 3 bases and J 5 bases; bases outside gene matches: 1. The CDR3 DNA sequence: TGCGCCAGCAGCTGGACTAGCGGGGGTGAGACCCAGTACTTC. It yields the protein CASSWTSGGETQYF.

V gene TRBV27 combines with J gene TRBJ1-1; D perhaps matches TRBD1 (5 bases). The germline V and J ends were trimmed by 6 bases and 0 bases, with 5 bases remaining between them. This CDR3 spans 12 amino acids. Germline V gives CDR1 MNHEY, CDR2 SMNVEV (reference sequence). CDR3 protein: CASRTVNTEAFF. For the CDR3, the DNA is TGTGCCAGCAGGACAGTGAACACTGAAGCTTTCTTT.

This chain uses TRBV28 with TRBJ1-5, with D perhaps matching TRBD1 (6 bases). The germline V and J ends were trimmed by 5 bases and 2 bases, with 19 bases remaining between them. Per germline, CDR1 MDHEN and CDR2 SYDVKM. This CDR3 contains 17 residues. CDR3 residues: CASSPPTGSPRNQPQHF. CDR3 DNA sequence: TGTGCCAGCAGTCCCCCGACAGGCTCCCCTCGCAATCAGCCCCAGCATTTT.

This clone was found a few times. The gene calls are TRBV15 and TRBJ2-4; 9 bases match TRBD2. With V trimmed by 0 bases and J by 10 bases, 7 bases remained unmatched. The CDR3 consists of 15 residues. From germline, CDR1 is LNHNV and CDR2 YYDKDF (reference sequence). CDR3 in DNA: TGTGCCACCAGCAGAGATACGGCTAGCGGGGCGATTCAGTACTTC. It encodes CATSRDTASGAIQYF.

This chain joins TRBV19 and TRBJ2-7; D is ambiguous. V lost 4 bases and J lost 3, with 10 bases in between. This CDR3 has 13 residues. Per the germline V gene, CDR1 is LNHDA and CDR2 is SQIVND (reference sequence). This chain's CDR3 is CASSTSRYYEQYF. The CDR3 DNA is TGTGCCAGTAGTACTTCTAGATACTACGAGCAGTACTTC.

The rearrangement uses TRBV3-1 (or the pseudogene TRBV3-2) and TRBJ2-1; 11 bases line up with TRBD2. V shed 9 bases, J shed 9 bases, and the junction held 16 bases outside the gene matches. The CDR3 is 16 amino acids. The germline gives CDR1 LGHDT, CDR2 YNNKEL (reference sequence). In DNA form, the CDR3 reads TGTGCCAGTTCCACTATAAGTAGCGGGGGGGGTTCTGAGCAGTTCTTC. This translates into CASSTISSGGGSEQFF.

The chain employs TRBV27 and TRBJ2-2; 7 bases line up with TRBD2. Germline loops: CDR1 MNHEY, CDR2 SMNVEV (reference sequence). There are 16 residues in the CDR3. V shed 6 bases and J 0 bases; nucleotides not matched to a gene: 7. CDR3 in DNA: TGTGCCAGCAGCATCCTGGGACTATCGAACACCGGGGAGCTGTTTTTT. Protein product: CASSILGLSNTGELFF.

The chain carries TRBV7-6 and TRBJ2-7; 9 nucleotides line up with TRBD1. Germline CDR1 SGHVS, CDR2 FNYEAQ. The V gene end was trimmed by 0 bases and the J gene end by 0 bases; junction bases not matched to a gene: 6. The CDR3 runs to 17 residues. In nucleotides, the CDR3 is TGTGCCAGCAGCTTAGCGTCGGGACAGGGTCTCTCCTACGAGCAGTACTTC. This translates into CASSLASGQGLSYEQYF.

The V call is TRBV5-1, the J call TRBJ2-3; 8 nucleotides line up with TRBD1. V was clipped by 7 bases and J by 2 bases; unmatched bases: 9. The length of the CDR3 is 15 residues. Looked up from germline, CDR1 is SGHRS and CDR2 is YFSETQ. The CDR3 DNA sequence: TGCGCCAGCGAAGGACAGGGAGAACCCACAGATACGCAGTATTTT. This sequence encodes CASEGQGEPTDTQYF.